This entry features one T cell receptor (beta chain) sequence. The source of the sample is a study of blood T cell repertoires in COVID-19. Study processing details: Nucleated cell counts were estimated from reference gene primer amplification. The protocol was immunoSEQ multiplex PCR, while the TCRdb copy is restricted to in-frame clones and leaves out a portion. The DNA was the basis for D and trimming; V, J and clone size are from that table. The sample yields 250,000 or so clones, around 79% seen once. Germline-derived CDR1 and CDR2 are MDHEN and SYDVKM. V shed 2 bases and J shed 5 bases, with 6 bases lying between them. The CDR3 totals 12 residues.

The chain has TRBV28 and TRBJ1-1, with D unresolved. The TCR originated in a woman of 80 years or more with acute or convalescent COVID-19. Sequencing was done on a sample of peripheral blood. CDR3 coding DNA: TGTGCCAGCAGTTTAGAGGTGACTGAAGCTTTCTTT. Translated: CASSLEVTEAFF.